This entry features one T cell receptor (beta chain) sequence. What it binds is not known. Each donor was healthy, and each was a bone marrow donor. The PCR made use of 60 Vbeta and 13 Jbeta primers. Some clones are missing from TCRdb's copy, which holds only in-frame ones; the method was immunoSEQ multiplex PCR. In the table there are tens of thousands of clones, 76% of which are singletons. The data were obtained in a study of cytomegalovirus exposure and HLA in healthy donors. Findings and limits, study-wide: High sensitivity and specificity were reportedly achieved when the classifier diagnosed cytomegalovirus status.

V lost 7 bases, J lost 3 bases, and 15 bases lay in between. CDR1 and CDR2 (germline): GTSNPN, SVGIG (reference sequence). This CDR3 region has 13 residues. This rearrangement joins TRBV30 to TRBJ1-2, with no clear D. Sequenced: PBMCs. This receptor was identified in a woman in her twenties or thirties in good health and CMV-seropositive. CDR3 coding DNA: TGTGCCTCCTACCTGCAGGTCCACTATGGCTACACCTTC. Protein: CASYLQVHYGYTF.